This passage covers 6 T cell receptor beta chains from one sample sequenced in a study of monozygotic twins with inflammatory bowel disease. TCRdb reworked the 5' RACE reads into one entry per CDR3 protein, no DNA. The sample includes about 85,000 distinct CDR3 sequences. Sequences were obtained from blood. The receptors were sampled from a human donor with ulcerative colitis or Crohn's disease, or a healthy co-twin of an affected twin (not recorded which).

This sequence joins TRBV7-2 and TRBJ1-1; TCRdb reports TRBD1, a call that lacks DNA to check it against. From germline, CDR1 is SGHTA and CDR2 FQGNSA. This CDR3 has 13 residues. The CDR3 protein is CASSLDPGQGAFF.

The chain joins TRBV7-9 to TRBJ2-5; TCRdb's D call, TRBD1, is unchecked because there is no DNA. The CDR3 extends over 13 amino acids. CDR1 is SEHNR and CDR2 is FQNEAQ in the germline V gene (reference sequence). CDR3 residues: CATQDRAGETQYF.

CDR3 amino acids: CASSEPGMITGELFF. The chain uses TRBV10-2 and TRBJ2-2. There are 15 residues in the CDR3. Germline V lookup: CDR1 WSHSY, CDR2 SAAADI.

The J gene is TRBJ1-1, the V gene TRBV3-1; the TCRdb call, TRBD1, lacks DNA for checking. The CDR3 is 14 amino acids. CDR1 and CDR2 (germline): LGHDT, YNNKEL (reference sequence). CDR3 residues: CASSQAGQGTEAFF. The entire variable domain, with the rest obtained from reference TRBV3-1 and TRBJ1-1, is as follows: DTAVSQTPKYLVTQMGNDKSIKCEQNLGHDTMYWYKQDSKKFLKIMFSYNNKELIINETVPNRFSPKSPDKAHLNLHINSLELGDSAVYFCASSQAGQGTEAFFGQGTRLTVV.

V usage is TRBV5-6 and J usage is TRBJ1-6; TCRdb's D gene call, TRBD1, goes unchecked for lack of DNA. CDR1 and CDR2 (germline): SGHDT, YYEEEE. The CDR3 is made up of 15 amino acids. CDR3: CASSFRDRALMALHF.

The gene calls are TRBV4-1 and TRBJ2-1. Germline CDR1 is MGHRA and CDR2 is YSYEKL. The CDR3 is 18 residues long. The CDR3 protein is CASSQKSTGSTPYNEQFF.